The rows below give T cell receptor beta chains drawn from one sample of a study of CD8 T cells in Susac syndrome. In TCRdb, the immunoSEQ multiplex PCR reads were re-called with MiXCR into one record per CDR3 protein. This sample has 300,000 or so distinct CDR3 sequences, with 92% found just once. Sequenced sample: CD4+ T cells from PBMCs. The receptors come from a human donor with multiple sclerosis. The CDR3 runs from the conserved cysteine through the conserved F or W. D genes are given only for firm matches. The listing skips clone size in some rows; elsewhere it reads once, few, many or a size class.

>-|TRBJ1-6|TRBD1|TRBV6-5
CASTMGQGRGSPLHF
TGTGCCAGCACCATGGGACAGGGGAGAGGATCACCCCTCCACTTT
>-|TRBJ2-5|-|TRBV6-5
CASSYRGRETQYF
TGTGCCAGCAGTTACCGGGGGCGGGAGACCCAGTACTTC
>few|TRBJ2-7|TRBD1|TRBV6-2/TRBV6-3
CASRRTGKNEQYF
TGTGCCAGCAGACGGACAGGGAAGAACGAGCAGTACTTC
>-|TRBJ1-1|-|TRBV30
CARSKGENTEAFF
TGTGCCCGGAGTAAGGGGGAGAACACTGAAGCTTTCTTT
>-|TRBJ2-5|-|TRBV6-6
CATTTGGETQYF
TGTGCCACAACGACAGGAGGAGAGACCCAGTACTTC
>-|TRBJ1-6|-|TRBV13
CASSLGVGNNSPLHF
TGTGCCAGCAGCTTAGGGGTCGGAAATAATTCACCCCTCCACTTT
>-|TRBJ1-2|TRBD1|TRBV12-3/TRBV12-4
CATTSRGQGRIGYTF
TGTGCCACTACCTCGAGGGGGCAGGGCCGTATTGGCTACACCTTC
>-|TRBJ2-7|-|TRBV7-2
CASSLGTVYYEQYF
TGTGCCAGCAGCTTAGGGACTGTTTATTACGAGCAGTACTTC
>-|TRBJ1-1|-|TRBV6-4
CASRTTDWATEAFF
TGTGCCAGCCGAACGACAGATTGGGCCACTGAAGCTTTCTTT
>-|TRBJ2-7|-|TRBV28
CASIGTAKSGFYEQYF
TGTGCCAGCATCGGGACGGCCAAATCGGGGTTTTACGAGCAGTACTTC
>-|TRBJ1-6|TRBD1|TRBV30
CAWSGPGDRGSPLHF
TGTGCCTGGAGTGGCCCAGGTGACAGGGGATCACCCCTCCACTTT
>-|TRBJ2-7|-|TRBV2
CASSNDRDIYEQYF
TGTGCCAGCAGCAACGACCGGGACATCTACGAGCAGTACTTC
>-|TRBJ1-1|-|TRBV23-1
CASMGRMNTEAFF
TGCGCCAGCATGGGCAGAATGAACACTGAAGCTTTCTTT
>-|TRBJ2-3|TRBD2|TRBV5-4
CASSAGGGTDTQYF
TGTGCCAGCAGCGCGGGGGGGGGCACAGATACGCAGTATTTT
>-|TRBJ2-1|-|TRBV29-1
CSVLTDPYNEQFF
TGCAGCGTTTTAACGGATCCCTACAATGAGCAGTTCTTC
>-|TRBJ1-6|TRBD1|TRBV30
CAWSLSTGRSPLHF
TGTGCCTGGAGTCTATCGACAGGGCGCTCACCCCTCCACTTT
>-|TRBJ2-3|-|TRBV6-5
CASSYSSDRTPPDTQYF
TGTGCCAGCAGTTACTCGTCCGACAGGACCCCGCCAGATACGCAGTATTTT
>-|TRBJ2-3|TRBD2|TRBV4-3
CASSPTSGNTDTQYF
TGCGCCAGCAGCCCTACTAGCGGAAACACAGATACGCAGTATTTT
>-|TRBJ1-1|TRBD1|TRBV19
CASSSTGTGSSEAFF
TGTGCCAGTAGTAGCACCGGGACAGGCTCATCTGAAGCTTTCTTT
>-|TRBJ1-2|-|TRBV30
CAWSPTPGYGYTF
TGTGCCTGGAGTCCGACCCCAGGGTATGGCTACACCTTC
>-|TRBJ1-5|-|TRBV20-1
CSARDTGSNQPQHF
TGCAGTGCTAGAGATACAGGGTCCAATCAGCCCCAGCATTTT
>-|TRBJ1-2|-|TRBV7-2
CASSLDSIGGFNYGYTF
TGTGCCAGCAGCCTTGACAGTATAGGCGGTTTTAACTATGGCTACACCTTC
>-|TRBJ2-1|TRBD2|TRBV5-4
CASSLASTSGRADEQFF
TGTGCCAGCAGCTTGGCCTCGACTAGCGGGAGGGCCGATGAGCAGTTCTTC
>-|TRBJ2-3|-|TRBV7-9
CASSPGGGRSTDTQYF
TGTGCCAGCAGCCCCGGTGGGGGTCGGAGCACAGATACGCAGTATTTT
>few|TRBJ1-5|-|TRBV30
CAWSVGDNQPQHF
TGTGCCTGGAGTGTTGGGGATAATCAGCCCCAGCATTTT
>-|TRBJ1-1|-|TRBV4-2
CASSQERGANTEAFF
TGTGCCAGCAGCCAAGAGAGGGGCGCGAACACTGAAGCTTTCTTT
>-|TRBJ1-5|TRBD1|TRBV3-1
CASGGQNQPQHF
TGTGCCAGCGGGGGACAGAATCAGCCCCAGCATTTT
>-|TRBJ1-1|-|TRBV7-2
CASSLGPRGNTEAFF
TGTGCCAGCAGCTTAGGCCCAAGGGGGAACACTGAAGCTTTCTTT
>-|TRBJ2-1|TRBD2|TRBV6-4
CASSLSAGGEQFF
TGTGCCAGCAGTCTATCCGCGGGGGGAGAGCAGTTCTTC
>-|TRBJ1-5|-|TRBV24-1
CATSDGTRGRSNQPQHF
TGTGCCACCAGTGATGGGACCCGGGGAAGGAGCAATCAGCCCCAGCATTTT
>-|TRBJ1-5|-|TRBV6-6
CASSYQGQRSNQPQHF
TGTGCCAGCAGTTACCAAGGACAGCGAAGCAATCAGCCCCAGCATTTT
>-|TRBJ1-1|-|TRBV2
CASSDRRVNTEAFF
TGTGCCAGCAGTGACCGTCGGGTGAACACTGAAGCTTTCTTT
>-|TRBJ2-1|-|TRBV29-1
CSVGRSSGSYNEQFF
TGCAGCGTGGGACGTTCGAGCGGGTCCTACAATGAGCAGTTCTTC
>-|TRBJ2-7|-|TRBV6-6
CASNLDAGGFYEQYF
TGTGCCAGCAACTTGGACGCCGGAGGATTTTACGAGCAGTACTTC
>-|TRBJ2-5|TRBD1|TRBV15
CATSTTGGAETQYF
TGTGCCACCAGCACAACAGGGGGCGCGGAGACCCAGTACTTC
>-|TRBJ2-5|-|TRBV11-3
CASSSGMTAQETQYF
TGTGCCAGCAGCTCTGGAATGACAGCCCAAGAGACCCAGTACTTC
>-|TRBJ1-4|-|TRBV6-2/TRBV6-3
CASSYSPGRTTNEKLFF
TGTGCCAGCAGTTACAGCCCTGGCCGAACAACTAATGAAAAACTGTTTTTT
>-|TRBJ1-1|-|TRBV12-3/TRBV12-4
CASSVGELRAFF
TGTGCCAGCAGTGTAGGAGAGTTACGAGCTTTCTTT
>-|TRBJ2-7|-|TRBV20-1
CSASSGLYEQYF
TGCAGTGCTAGCTCAGGGTTGTACGAGCAGTACTTC
>once|TRBJ2-1|-|TRBV7-2
CASSLQDYVREQFF
TGTGCCAGCAGCTTACAGGACTACGTAAGAGAGCAGTTCTTC
>-|TRBJ1-2|TRBD1|TRBV2
CATTGDGPAGYTF
TGTGCCACCACAGGGGACGGCCCCGCCGGCTACACCTTC
>-|TRBJ2-5|-|TRBV7-2
CASSPLETQYF
TGTGCCAGCAGCCCATTAGAGACCCAGTACTTC
>-|TRBJ1-2|-|TRBV6-1
CASSEGGTSEGYTF
TGTGCCAGCAGTGAAGGGGGGACATCGGAAGGCTACACCTTC
>-|TRBJ1-3|-|TRBV29-1
CSVKLVSGNTIYF
TGCAGCGTTAAACTCGTCTCTGGAAACACCATATATTTT
>-|TRBJ2-5|-|TRBV29-1
CSVGVGGEETQYF
TGCAGCGTTGGGGTTGGGGGAGAGGAGACCCAGTACTTC
>-|TRBJ1-3|-|TRBV20-1
CSARAGSSSGNTIYF
TGCAGTGCGCGGGCAGGGAGCAGCTCTGGAAACACCATATATTTT
>-|TRBJ1-2|TRBD1|TRBV27
CASSPGTGSPNYGYTF
TGTGCCAGCAGTCCCGGGACAGGATCTCCTAACTATGGCTACACCTTC